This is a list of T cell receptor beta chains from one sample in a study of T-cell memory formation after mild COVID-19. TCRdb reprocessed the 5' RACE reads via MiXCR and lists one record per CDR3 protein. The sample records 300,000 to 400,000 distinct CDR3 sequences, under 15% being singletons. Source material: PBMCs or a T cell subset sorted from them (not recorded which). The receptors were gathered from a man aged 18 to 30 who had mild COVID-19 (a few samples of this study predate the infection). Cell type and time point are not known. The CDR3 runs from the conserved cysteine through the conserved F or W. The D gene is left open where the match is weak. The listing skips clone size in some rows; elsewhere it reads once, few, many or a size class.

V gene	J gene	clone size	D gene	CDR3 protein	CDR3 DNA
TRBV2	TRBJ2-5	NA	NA	CASSEYPTQYF	TGTGCCAGCAGTGAATACCCGACCCAGTACTTC
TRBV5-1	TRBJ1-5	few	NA	CASSPGHGNQPQHF	TGCGCCAGCAGCCCGGGACACGGCAATCAGCCCCAGCATTTT
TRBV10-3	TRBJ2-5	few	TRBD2	CAISDSAGAQETQYF	TGTGCCATCAGTGACTCAGCGGGGGCACAAGAGACCCAGTACTTC
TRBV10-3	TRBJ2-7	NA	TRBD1	CAISEPGQDAYEQYF	TGTGCCATCAGTGAGCCGGGACAGGACGCCTACGAGCAGTACTTC
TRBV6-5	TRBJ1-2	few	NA	CASSYGGVYGYTF	TGTGCCAGCAGTTACGGCGGGGTCTATGGCTACACCTTC
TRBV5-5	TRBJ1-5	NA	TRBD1	CASSTGLTGLGQPQHF	TGTGCCAGCAGCACGGGCCTGACAGGGTTGGGGCAGCCCCAGCATTTT
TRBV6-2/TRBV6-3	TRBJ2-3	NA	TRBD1	CASSDTRTGGIDTQYF	TGTGCCAGCAGTGACACCCGGACAGGGGGCATAGATACGCAGTATTTT
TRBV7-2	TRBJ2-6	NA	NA	CASSLARGSGANVLTF	TGTGCCAGCAGCTTAGCCCGTGGGTCTGGGGCCAACGTCCTGACTTTC
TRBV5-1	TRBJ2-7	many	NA	CASSLLRGDSYEQYF	TGCGCCAGCAGCCTGCTCCGGGGTGACTCCTACGAGCAGTACTTC
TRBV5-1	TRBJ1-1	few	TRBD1	CASTQQGARTEAFF	TGCGCCAGCACCCAACAGGGGGCGCGAACTGAAGCTTTCTTT
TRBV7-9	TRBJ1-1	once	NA	CASSFPGTWSREAFF	TGTGCCAGCAGCTTCCCCGGGACATGGTCGCGAGAAGCTTTCTTT
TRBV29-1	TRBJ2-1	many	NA	CSVKLDSNDPSEQFF	TGCAGCGTTAAGTTAGACAGTAACGACCCGAGTGAGCAGTTCTTC
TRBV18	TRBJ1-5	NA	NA	CASSPYISSAQGARNQPQHF	TGTGCCAGCTCTCCATATATTTCGTCAGCTCAGGGCGCGAGGAATCAGCCCCAGCATTTT
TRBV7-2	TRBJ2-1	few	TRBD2	CASSPVAGPRANEQFF	TGTGCCAGCAGCCCCGTAGCGGGGCCAAGGGCGAATGAGCAGTTCTTC
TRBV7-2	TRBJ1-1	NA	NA	CASSPPGSRTEAFF	TGTGCCAGCAGTCCCCCAGGGAGTCGCACTGAAGCTTTCTTT
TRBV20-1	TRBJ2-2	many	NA	CSAPHDTGELFF	TGCAGTGCTCCTCATGACACCGGGGAGCTGTTTTTT
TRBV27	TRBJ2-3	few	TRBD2	CASSLSSGGGRDTQYF	TGTGCCAGCAGTTTGTCGAGCGGGGGGGGTCGGGATACGCAGTATTTT
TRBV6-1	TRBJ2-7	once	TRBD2	CASSGTSGGYEQYF	TGTGCCAGCAGTGGGACTAGCGGGGGGTACGAGCAGTACTTC
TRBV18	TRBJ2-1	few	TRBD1	CASSPGQAQFNEQFF	TGTGCCAGCTCCCCGGGACAGGCCCAATTCAATGAGCAGTTCTTC
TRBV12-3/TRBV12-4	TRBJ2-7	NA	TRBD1	CASKGPGTGSYEQYF	TGTGCCAGCAAGGGACCCGGGACAGGCTCCTACGAGCAGTACTTC
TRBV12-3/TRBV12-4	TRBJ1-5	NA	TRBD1	CASSLTRDRGGNQPQHF	TGTGCCAGCAGTTTAACCCGGGACAGGGGTGGCAATCAGCCCCAGCATTTT
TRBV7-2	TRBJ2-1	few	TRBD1	CASIRGQGTNEQFF	TGTGCCAGCATAAGGGGACAGGGGACCAATGAGCAGTTCTTC
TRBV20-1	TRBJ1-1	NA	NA	CSAQVTWGGTEAFF	TGCAGTGCTCAGGTAACGTGGGGTGGCACTGAAGCTTTCTTT
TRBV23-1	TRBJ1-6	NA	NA	CASSHSTGGRGEANSPLHF	TGCGCCAGCAGTCACTCAACCGGGGGCAGGGGAGAAGCGAATTCACCCCTCCACTTT
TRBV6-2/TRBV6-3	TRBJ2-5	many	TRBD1	CASSFKRTGKETQYF	TGTGCCAGCAGTTTTAAAAGGACAGGGAAAGAGACCCAGTACTTC
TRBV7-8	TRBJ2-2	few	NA	CASSLMIGELFF	TGTGCCAGCAGCTTAATGATTGGGGAGCTGTTTTTT
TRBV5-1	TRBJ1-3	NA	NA	CASSLAGSQHSGNTIYF	TGCGCCAGCAGCTTGGCCGGCAGTCAACACTCTGGAAACACCATATATTTT
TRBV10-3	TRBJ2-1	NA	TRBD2	CAIPGGVQGEQFF	TGTGCCATCCCCGGGGGGGTCCAGGGGGAGCAGTTCTTC
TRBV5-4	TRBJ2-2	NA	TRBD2	CASSLTSGGAVTGELFF	TGTGCCAGCAGCTTGACTAGCGGGGGGGCTGTCACCGGGGAGCTGTTTTTT
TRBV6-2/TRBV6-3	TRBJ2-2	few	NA	CASSQTPGGELFF	TGTGCCAGCAGTCAAACCCCGGGGGGGGAGCTGTTTTTT
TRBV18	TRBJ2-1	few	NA	CASSPTMNNEQFF	TGTGCCAGCTCACCAACAATGAACAATGAGCAGTTCTTC
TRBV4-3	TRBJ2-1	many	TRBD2	CASSQGLAGGLVEDEQFF	TGCGCCAGCAGCCAAGGACTAGCGGGGGGTTTAGTTGAAGATGAGCAGTTCTTC
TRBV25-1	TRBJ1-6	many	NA	CASSALSGGWNSPLHF	TGTGCCAGCAGTGCTCTATCGGGAGGGTGGAATTCACCCCTCCACTTT
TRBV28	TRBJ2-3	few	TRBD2	CASSSLAGGADTQYF	TGTGCCAGCAGTTCGCTAGCGGGGGGCGCAGATACGCAGTATTTT
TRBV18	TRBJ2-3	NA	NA	CASSPRQGDTQYF	TGTGCCAGCTCACCGCGGCAGGGTGATACGCAGTATTTT
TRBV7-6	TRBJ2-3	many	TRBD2	CASSSRGGHGDTQYF	TGTGCCAGCAGTTCCCGGGGGGGGCACGGAGATACGCAGTATTTT
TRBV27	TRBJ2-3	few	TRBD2	CASSLLAADTQYF	TGTGCCAGCAGTTTACTAGCGGCAGATACGCAGTATTTT
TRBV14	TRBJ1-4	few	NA	CASSPRLTNEKLFF	TGTGCCAGCAGCCCTCGTCTGACTAATGAAAAACTGTTTTTT
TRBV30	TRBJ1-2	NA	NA	CAWKGHRRTFYGYTF	TGTGCCTGGAAAGGCCACCGACGCACGTTTTATGGCTACACCTTC
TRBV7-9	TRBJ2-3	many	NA	CASSEGDTQYF	TGTGCCAGCAGCGAAGGAGATACGCAGTATTTT
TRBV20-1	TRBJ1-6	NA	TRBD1	CSAGGGDRVGSPLHF	TGCAGTGCTGGGGGGGGTGACAGGGTTGGATCACCCCTCCACTTT
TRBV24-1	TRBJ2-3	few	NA	CATSRDPSTDTQYF	TGTGCCACCAGCCGGGACCCTAGCACAGATACGCAGTATTTT
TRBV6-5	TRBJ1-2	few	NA	CASSYSMGALVYGYTF	TGTGCCAGCAGTTACTCGATGGGGGCGCTGGTCTATGGCTACACCTTC
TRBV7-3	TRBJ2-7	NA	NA	CASSLRRGSSYEQYF	TGTGCCAGCAGCCTTCGGAGGGGTTCCTCCTACGAGCAGTACTTC
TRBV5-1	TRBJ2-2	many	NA	CASSLRATENTGELFF	TGCGCCAGCAGCTTGAGGGCAACAGAGAACACCGGGGAGCTGTTTTTT
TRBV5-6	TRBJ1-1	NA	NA	CASSYQGRHTEAFF	TGTGCCAGCAGCTATCAGGGGAGGCACACTGAAGCTTTCTTT
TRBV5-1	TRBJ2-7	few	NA	CASSLRVGYYEQYF	TGCGCCAGCAGCTTGCGGGTGGGGTACTACGAGCAGTACTTC
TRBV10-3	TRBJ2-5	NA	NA	CAATPGATRRLQETQYF	TGTGCCGCCACCCCGGGGGCCACGCGGCGGCTCCAAGAGACCCAGTACTTC
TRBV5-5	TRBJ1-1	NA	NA	CASSVDYYREGGEAFF	TGTGCCAGCAGCGTCGATTACTACAGGGAAGGGGGTGAAGCTTTCTTT
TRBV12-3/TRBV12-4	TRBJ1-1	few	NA	CASRPKGHENTEAFF	TGTGCCAGCAGGCCTAAGGGACACGAGAACACTGAAGCTTTCTTT
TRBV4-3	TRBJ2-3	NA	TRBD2	CASSQGRTQRGDTQYF	TGCGCCAGCAGCCAAGGAAGAACGCAGCGGGGAGATACGCAGTATTTT
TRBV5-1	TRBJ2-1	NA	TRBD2	CASSSPGTSGGAWDEQFF	TGCGCCAGCAGCTCCCCCGGGACTAGCGGGGGGGCCTGGGATGAGCAGTTCTTC
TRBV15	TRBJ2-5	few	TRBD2	CATIPERGGQETQYF	TGTGCCACCATCCCCGAGCGGGGGGGACAAGAGACCCAGTACTTC
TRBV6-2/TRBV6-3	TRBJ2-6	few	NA	CASTTSSGANVLTF	TGTGCCAGCACCACGAGCTCTGGGGCCAACGTCCTGACTTTC
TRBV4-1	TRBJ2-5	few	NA	CASSQEGGIGLGTQYF	TGCGCCAGCAGCCAAGAAGGAGGGATCGGACTCGGGACCCAGTACTTC
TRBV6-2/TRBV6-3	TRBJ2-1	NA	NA	CASSYPLAEQFF	TGTGCCAGCAGTTACCCTCTGGCCGAGCAGTTCTTC
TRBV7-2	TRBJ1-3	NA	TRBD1	CASSSGQGGNTIYF	TGTGCCAGCAGCTCGGGACAGGGGGGAAACACCATATATTTT
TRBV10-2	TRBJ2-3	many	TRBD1	CASTATGGTDTQYF	TGCGCCAGCACGGCGACAGGGGGCACAGATACGCAGTATTTT
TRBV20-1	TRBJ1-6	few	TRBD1	CSARARQGQWRSPLHF	TGCAGTGCTAGAGCCCGACAGGGGCAGTGGAGGTCACCCCTCCACTTT